A selection of T cell receptor beta chains follows, all from one sample in a study of blood T cells in healthy people across ages. MiXCR, run by TCRdb on the 5' RACE reads, gives a single entry per CDR3 protein. The sample includes over a million distinct CDR3 sequences, 20% to 25% of them seen just once. The sample was also linked to a second study, of T cells of mothers and their children.

The sequencing sample was made of blood. The receptors shown here come from a girl aged 2 to 10 in good health. Each CDR3 is given with its conserved first and last residue. D genes are given only for firm matches. Rows give clone size only sometimes, using once, few, many, or a class for an expanded clone.

TRBV4-3,TRBJ2-5,-,-,TGCGCCAGCAGCCAAGATGGGGCGACCCAGTACTTC,CASSQDGATQYF
TRBV10-3,TRBJ1-2,-,-,TGTGCCATCAGTGAGTCGGGACAAAACTATGGCTACACCTTC,CAISESGQNYGYTF
TRBV11-1,TRBJ2-5,few,-,TGTGCCAGCAGCGCATTTACAGGAGGGGAGACCCAGTACTTC,CASSAFTGGETQYF
TRBV7-9,TRBJ2-5,-,-,TGTGCCAGCAGCTTAGCGCTGGTGGTAGCAGCTATGGAGACCCAGTACTTC,CASSLALVVAAMETQYF
TRBV9,TRBJ2-1,few,TRBD2,TGTGCCAGCAGCGTAGAAGCTAGCGGATACAATGAGCAGTTCTTC,CASSVEASGYNEQFF
TRBV28,TRBJ2-7,few,TRBD1,TGTGCCAGCAGTCCCTTACGACAGGGAACTAGTTCCTACGAGCAGTACTTC,CASSPLRQGTSSYEQYF
TRBV15,TRBJ2-7,-,-,TGTGCCACCAGCCAGAACCTAGGGGGTACGAGCGAGCAGTACTTC,CATSQNLGGTSEQYF
TRBV21-1,TRBJ2-5,few,-,TGTGCCAGCAGCAAATCCCAAACAGGGGAAGAGACCCAGTACTTC,CASSKSQTGEETQYF
TRBV10-3,TRBJ2-5,few,-,TGTGCCATCAGCTCGGGTCCGGGGGAGACCCAGTACTTC,CAISSGPGETQYF
TRBV29-1,TRBJ1-4,-,-,TGCAGCGTTGAAGGGGCGGGGGGGAATGAAAAACTGTTTTTT,CSVEGAGGNEKLFF
TRBV20-1,TRBJ2-3,-,-,TGCAGTGCTAGAGATCCTGAAGGGGACACAGATACGCAGTATTTT,CSARDPEGDTDTQYF
TRBV13,TRBJ2-1,few,TRBD2,TGTGCCAGCAGCCCTTTTGCTGTAGCGGGGGGCCTTTACAACAATGAGCAGTTCTTC,CASSPFAVAGGLYNNEQFF
TRBV5-1,TRBJ1-1,-,-,TGCGCCAGCAGCTTGGAGCGCGGGATGAACACTGAAGCTTTCTTT,CASSLERGMNTEAFF
TRBV12-5,TRBJ2-1,-,-,TGTGCTAGTGGCCATAGCGGCAATGAGCAGTTCTTC,CASGHSGNEQFF
TRBV20-1,TRBJ2-7,-,-,TGCAGTGCCCGAGGGGGGTGGGGCCACCACGAGCAGTACTTC,CSARGGWGHHEQYF
TRBV4-1,TRBJ2-3,few,TRBD1,TGCGCCAGCAGCCAACCCGGGACAGGCAAGGATACGCAGTATTTT,CASSQPGTGKDTQYF
TRBV6-2/TRBV6-3,TRBJ2-5,few,-,TGTGCCAGCAGTACCCGCGCTGGGGGCTCTGAGGAGCAGTACTTC,CASSTRAGGSEEQYF
TRBV7-9,TRBJ2-5,-,-,TGTGCCAGCTACCCAATCACTCGAACAGGACTTCCTCGAGAGACCCAGTACTTC,CASYPITRTGLPRETQYF
TRBV7-9,TRBJ2-3,-,-,TGTGCCAGCAGCCGAGTACAAGCCCTAGCTTTATACGATACGCAGTATTTT,CASSRVQALALYDTQYF
TRBV7-3,TRBJ2-1,few,-,TGTGCCAGCAGCTTGGGCAACCACAATGAGCAGTTCTTC,CASSLGNHNEQFF
TRBV11-2,TRBJ2-1,-,-,TGTGCCAGCAGCTTACAGGCCAACAATGAGCAGTTCTTC,CASSLQANNEQFF
TRBV7-2,TRBJ1-2,-,-,TGTGCCAGCAGCATCGACTATGGCTACACCTTC,CASSIDYGYTF
TRBV6-2/TRBV6-3,TRBJ1-1,few,-,TGTGCCAGCAGTTACGGCCACCAAGCTTTCTTT,CASSYGHQAFF
TRBV4-1,TRBJ2-3,few,-,TGCGCCAGCAGCCAAGATTTAACGGCGCAGTATTTT,CASSQDLTAQYF
TRBV4-1,TRBJ2-1,-,TRBD1,TGCGCCAGCAGCCAGATTCCGGGACAGAACAATGAGCAGTTCTTC,CASSQIPGQNNEQFF
TRBV29-1,TRBJ2-3,-,-,TGCAGCGTTCCTCACCGGGACAGCACAGATACGCAGTATTTT,CSVPHRDSTDTQYF
TRBV28,TRBJ1-4,many,-,TGTGCCAGCAGTCGGGTTGCAACTAATGAAAAACTGTTTTTT,CASSRVATNEKLFF
TRBV20-1,TRBJ2-5,few,-,TGCAGTGCTAGGTTTCGAGGCGAGACCCAGTACTTC,CSARFRGETQYF
TRBV6-1,TRBJ2-7,few,-,TGTGCCAGCAGCCTCACGGGGCAGGTTCAGTTCCACGAGCAGTACTTC,CASSLTGQVQFHEQYF
TRBV24-1,TRBJ2-2,-,TRBD1,TGTGCCACCAGTGGGACAGGGGGAGGGACCGGGGAGCTGTTTTTT,CATSGTGGGTGELFF
TRBV5-6,TRBJ2-3,-,-,TGTGCCAGCAGTCCCCTGGCTAATTCAGATACGCAGTATTTT,CASSPLANSDTQYF
TRBV7-2,TRBJ1-1,-,-,TGTGCCAGCAGCTTAGCCCCAGGGTGGCACACTGAAGCTTTCTTT,CASSLAPGWHTEAFF
TRBV20-1,TRBJ2-3,-,-,TGCAGTGCTAGTCCGGGACTTGACACAGATACGCAGTATTTT,CSASPGLDTDTQYF
TRBV20-1,TRBJ2-1,-,TRBD2,TGCAGTGCTAGAGGGACTAGTCTTTACAATGAGCAGTTCTTC,CSARGTSLYNEQFF
TRBV6-2/TRBV6-3,TRBJ2-7,-,-,TGTGCCAGCAGTTCAACCTTGGGACGGCGGGGCTACGAGCAGTACTTC,CASSSTLGRRGYEQYF
TRBV7-2,TRBJ2-1,-,-,TGTGCCAGCAACCCATACGGGGCAGGGGTGGATATTGAGCAGTTCTTC,CASNPYGAGVDIEQFF
TRBV4-3,TRBJ1-2,few,-,TGCGCCAGCAGCCAAGATTTAGCCGGGTTGGAGGGCTACACCTTC,CASSQDLAGLEGYTF
TRBV12-3/TRBV12-4,TRBJ2-7,few,TRBD2,TGTGCCAGCAGCCAAACTAGCGGGGTTTACGAGCAGTACTTC,CASSQTSGVYEQYF
TRBV29-1,TRBJ2-7,-,-,TGCAGCGTCCTTTTCCGAGAGACCTACGAGCAGTACTTC,CSVLFRETYEQYF